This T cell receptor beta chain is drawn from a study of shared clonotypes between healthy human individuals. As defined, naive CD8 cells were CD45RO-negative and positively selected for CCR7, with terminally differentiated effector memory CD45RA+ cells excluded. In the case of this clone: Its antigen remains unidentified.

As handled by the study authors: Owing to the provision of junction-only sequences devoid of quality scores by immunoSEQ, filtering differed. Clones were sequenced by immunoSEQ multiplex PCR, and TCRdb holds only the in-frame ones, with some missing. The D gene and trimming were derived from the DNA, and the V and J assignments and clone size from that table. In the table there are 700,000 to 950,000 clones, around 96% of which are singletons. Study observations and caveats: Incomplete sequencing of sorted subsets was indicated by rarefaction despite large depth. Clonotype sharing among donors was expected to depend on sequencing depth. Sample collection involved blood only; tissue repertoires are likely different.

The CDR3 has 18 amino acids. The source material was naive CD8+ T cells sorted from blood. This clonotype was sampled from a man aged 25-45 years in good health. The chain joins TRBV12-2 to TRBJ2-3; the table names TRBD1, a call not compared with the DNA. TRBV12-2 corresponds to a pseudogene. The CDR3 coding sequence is TGTGCAAGTCGCTCCTCCGACGTGAGACAGGGGGGAGTAGATACGCAGTATTTT. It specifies CASRSSDVRQGGVDTQYF.